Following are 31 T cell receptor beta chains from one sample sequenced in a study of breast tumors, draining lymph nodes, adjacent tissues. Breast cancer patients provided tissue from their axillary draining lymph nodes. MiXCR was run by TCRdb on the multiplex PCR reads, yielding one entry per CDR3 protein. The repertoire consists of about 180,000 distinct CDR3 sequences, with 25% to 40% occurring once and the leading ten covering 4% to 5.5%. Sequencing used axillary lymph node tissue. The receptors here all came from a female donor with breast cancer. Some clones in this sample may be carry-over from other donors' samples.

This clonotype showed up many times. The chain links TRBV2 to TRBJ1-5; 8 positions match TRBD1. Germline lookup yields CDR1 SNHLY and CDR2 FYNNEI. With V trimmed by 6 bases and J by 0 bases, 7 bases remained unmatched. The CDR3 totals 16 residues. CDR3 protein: CASSGRTGNSNQPQHF. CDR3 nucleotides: TGTGCCAGCAGCGGACGGACAGGGAATAGCAATCAGCCCCAGCATTTT.

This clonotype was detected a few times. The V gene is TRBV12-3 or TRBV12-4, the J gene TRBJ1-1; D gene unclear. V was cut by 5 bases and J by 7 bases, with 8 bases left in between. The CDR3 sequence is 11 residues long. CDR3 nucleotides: TGTGCCAGCAGTACGGCAGTTGAAGCTTTCTTT. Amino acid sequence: CASSTAVEAFF.

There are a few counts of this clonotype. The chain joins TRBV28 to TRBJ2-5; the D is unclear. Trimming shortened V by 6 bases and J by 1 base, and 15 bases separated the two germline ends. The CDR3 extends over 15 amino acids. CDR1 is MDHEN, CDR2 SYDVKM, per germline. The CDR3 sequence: CASSPNTTPQETQYF. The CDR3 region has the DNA TGTGCCAGCAGCCCGAATACGACGCCCCAAGAGACCCAGTACTTC.

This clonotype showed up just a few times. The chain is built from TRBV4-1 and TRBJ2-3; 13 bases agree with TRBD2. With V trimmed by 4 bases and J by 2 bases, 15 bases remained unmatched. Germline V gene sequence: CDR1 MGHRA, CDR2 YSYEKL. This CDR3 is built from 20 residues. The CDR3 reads CASSLRLAGGQRGTTDTQYF. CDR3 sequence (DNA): TGCGCCAGCAGCCTGAGACTAGCGGGAGGCCAACGTGGGACCACAGATACGCAGTATTTT.

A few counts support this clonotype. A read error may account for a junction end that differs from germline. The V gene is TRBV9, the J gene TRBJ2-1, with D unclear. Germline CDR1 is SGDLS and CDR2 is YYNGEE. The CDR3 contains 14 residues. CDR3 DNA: TGTGCCAGCAGCGTAGTGGGGTCAAACAATGAGCAGTCCTTC. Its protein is CASSVVGSNNEQSF.

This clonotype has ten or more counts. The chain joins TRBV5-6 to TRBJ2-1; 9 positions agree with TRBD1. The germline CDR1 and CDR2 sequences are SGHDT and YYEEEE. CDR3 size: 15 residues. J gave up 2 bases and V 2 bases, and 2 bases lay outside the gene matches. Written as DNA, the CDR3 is TGTGCCAGCAGCTTTGGGGACAGGGCCTACAATGAGCAGTTCTTC. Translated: CASSFGDRAYNEQFF.

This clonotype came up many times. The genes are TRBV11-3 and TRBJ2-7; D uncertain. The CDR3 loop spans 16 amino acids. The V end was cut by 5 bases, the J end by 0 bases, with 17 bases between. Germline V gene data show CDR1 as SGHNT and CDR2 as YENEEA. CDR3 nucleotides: TGTGCCAGCAGCCCATTTCGGGTGGAGAGCTCCTACGAGCAGTACTTC. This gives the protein CASSPFRVESSYEQYF.

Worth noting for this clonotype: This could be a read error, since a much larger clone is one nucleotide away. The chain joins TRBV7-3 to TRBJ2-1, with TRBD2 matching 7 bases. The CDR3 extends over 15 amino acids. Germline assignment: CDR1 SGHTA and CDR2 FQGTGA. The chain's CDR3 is CASSPTPTSWLEQLF. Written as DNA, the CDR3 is TGTGCCAGCAGCCCCACCCCGACTAGCTGGCTTGAGCAGCTCTTC.

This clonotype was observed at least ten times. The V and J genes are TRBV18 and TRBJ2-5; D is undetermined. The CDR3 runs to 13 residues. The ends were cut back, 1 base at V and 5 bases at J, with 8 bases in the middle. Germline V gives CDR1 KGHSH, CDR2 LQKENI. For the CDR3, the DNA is TGTGCCAGCTCACCACGACCCGGGGAGACCCAGTACTTC. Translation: CASSPRPGETQYF.

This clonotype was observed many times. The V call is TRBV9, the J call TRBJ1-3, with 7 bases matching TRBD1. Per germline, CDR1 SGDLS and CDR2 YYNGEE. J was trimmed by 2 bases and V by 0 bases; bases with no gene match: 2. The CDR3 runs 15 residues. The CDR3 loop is CASSVEGAPGNTIYF. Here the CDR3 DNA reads TGTGCCAGCAGCGTAGAGGGGGCCCCTGGAAACACCATATATTTT. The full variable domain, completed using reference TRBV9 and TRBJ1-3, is DSGVTQTPKHLITATGQRVTLRCSPRSGDLSVYWYQQSLDQGLQFLIQYYNGEERAKGNILERFSAQQFPDLHSELNLSSLELGDSALYFCASSVEGAPGNTIYFGEGSWLTVV.

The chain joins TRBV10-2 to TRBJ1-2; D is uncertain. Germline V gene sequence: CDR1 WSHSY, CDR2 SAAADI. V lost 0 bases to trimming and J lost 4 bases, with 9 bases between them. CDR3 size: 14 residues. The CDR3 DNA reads TGCGCCAGCAGTGAGTCAGCAGAGGGCTATGGCTACACCTTC. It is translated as CASSESAEGYGYTF.

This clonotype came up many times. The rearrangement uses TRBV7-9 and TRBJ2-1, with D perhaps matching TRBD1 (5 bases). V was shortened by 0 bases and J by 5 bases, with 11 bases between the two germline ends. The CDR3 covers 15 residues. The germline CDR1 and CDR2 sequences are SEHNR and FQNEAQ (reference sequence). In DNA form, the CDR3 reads TGTGCCAGCAGCTTAGCGCTTGGCAGGGACAATGAGCAGTTCTTC. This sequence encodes CASSLALGRDNEQFF. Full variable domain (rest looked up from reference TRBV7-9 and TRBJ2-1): DTGVSQNPRHKITKRGQNVTFRCDPISEHNRLYWYRQTLGQGPEFLTYFQNEAQLEKSRLLSDRFSAERPKGSFSTLEIQRTEQGDSAMYLCASSLALGRDNEQFFGPGTRLTVL.

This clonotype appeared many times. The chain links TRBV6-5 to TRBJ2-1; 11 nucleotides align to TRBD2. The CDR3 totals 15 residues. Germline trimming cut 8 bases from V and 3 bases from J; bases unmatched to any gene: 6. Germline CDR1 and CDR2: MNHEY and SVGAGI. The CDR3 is CASQETSGIYNEQFF. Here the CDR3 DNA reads TGTGCCAGCCAAGAGACTAGCGGGATCTACAATGAGCAGTTCTTC.

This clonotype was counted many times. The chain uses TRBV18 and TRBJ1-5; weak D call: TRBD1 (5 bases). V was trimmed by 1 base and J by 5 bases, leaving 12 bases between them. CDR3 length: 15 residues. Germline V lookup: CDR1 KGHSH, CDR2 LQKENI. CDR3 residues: CASSPREGTHQPQHF. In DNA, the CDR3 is TGTGCCAGCTCACCACGGGAAGGGACCCATCAGCCCCAGCATTTT.

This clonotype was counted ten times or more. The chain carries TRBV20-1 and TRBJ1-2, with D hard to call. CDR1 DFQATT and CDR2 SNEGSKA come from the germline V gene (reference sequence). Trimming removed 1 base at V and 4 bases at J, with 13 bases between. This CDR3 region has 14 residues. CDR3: CSARVPTSAYGYTF. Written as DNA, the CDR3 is TGCAGTGCTAGAGTCCCGACCTCAGCCTATGGCTACACCTTC.

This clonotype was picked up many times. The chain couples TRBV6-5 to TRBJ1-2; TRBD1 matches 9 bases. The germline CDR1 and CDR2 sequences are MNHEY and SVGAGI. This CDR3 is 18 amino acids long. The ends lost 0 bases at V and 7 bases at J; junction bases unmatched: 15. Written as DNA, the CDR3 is TGTGCCAGCAGTTACTCGTATCTTTCGGGACAGGGAAAAGGTGGCTACACCTTC. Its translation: CASSYSYLSGQGKGGYTF.

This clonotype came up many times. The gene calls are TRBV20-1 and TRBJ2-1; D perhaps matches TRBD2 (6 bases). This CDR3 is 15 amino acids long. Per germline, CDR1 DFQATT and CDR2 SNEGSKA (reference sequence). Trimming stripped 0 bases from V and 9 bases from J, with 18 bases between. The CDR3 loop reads CSAREFRGGNGEQFF. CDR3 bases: TGCAGTGCTAGAGAATTTCGCGGCGGGAATGGTGAGCAGTTCTTC.

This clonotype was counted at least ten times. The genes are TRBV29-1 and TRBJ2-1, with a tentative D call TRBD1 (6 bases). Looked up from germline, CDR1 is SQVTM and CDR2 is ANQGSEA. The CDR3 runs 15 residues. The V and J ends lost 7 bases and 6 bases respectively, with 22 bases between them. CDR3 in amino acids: CSGVTNPRGSNEQFF. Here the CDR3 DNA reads TGCAGCGGCGTTACAAACCCCAGGGGATCCAATGAGCAGTTCTTC.

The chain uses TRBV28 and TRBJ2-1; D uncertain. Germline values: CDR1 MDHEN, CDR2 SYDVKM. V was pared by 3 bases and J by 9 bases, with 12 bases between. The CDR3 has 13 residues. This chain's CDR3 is CASSFRINIEQFF. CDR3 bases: TGTGCCAGCAGTTTCAGGATTAACATTGAGCAGTTCTTC.

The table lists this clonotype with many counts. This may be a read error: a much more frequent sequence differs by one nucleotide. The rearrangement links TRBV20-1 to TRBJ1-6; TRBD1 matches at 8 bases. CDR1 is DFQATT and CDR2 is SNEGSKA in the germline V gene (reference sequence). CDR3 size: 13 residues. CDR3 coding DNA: TGCGGTGCTGTCCAGGGGGCGAATTCACCCCTCCACTTT. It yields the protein CGAVQGANSPLHF.

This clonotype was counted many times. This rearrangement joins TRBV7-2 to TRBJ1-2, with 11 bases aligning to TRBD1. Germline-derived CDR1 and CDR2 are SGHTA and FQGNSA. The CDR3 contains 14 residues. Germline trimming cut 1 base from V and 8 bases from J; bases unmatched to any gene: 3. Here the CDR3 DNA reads TGTGCCAGCAGCTTAGATCGGACAGGGGGCGGCTACACCTTC. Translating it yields CASSLDRTGGGYTF.

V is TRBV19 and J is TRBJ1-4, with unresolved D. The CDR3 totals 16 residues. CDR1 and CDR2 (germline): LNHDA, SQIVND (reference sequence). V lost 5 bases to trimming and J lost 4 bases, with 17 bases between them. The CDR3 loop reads CASSSTGLVGNEKLFF. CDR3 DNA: TGTGCCAGTAGTTCGACCGGGTTGGTGGGTAATGAAAAACTGTTTTTT.

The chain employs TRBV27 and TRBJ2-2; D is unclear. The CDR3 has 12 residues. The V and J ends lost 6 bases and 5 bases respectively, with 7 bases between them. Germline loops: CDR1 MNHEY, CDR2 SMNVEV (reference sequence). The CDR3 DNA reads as TGTGCCAGCAGACCCGGGACCGGGGAGCTGTTTTTT. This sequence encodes CASRPGTGELFF.

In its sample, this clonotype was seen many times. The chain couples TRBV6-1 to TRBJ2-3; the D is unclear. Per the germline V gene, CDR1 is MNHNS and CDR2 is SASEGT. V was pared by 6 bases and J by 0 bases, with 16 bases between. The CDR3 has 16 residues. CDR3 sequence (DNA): TGTGCCAGCAGAAAACCGTTGGGCGGTAGCACAGATACGCAGTATTTT. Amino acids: CASRKPLGGSTDTQYF.

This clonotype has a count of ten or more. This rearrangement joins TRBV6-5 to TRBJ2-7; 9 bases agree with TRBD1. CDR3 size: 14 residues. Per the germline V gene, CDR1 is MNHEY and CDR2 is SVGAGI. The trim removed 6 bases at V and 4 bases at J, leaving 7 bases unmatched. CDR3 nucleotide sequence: TGTGCCAGCAGCCCGTACAGGGGGCATTACGAGCAGTACTTC. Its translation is CASSPYRGHYEQYF.

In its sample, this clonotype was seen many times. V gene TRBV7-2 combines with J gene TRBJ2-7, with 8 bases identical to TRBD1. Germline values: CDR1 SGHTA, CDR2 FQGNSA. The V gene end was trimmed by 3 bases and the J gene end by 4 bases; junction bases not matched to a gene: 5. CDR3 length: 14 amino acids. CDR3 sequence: CASSLGQASYEQYF. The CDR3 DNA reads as TGTGCCAGCAGCTTGGGACAGGCGTCTTACGAGCAGTACTTC.

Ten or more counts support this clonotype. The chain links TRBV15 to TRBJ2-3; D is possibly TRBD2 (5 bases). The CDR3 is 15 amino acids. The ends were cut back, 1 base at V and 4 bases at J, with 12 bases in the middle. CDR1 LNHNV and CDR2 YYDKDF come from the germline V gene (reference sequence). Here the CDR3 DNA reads TGTGCCACCAGCAGAGGAGGGTCTTTTTCAGATACGCAGTATTTT. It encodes CATSRGGSFSDTQYF.

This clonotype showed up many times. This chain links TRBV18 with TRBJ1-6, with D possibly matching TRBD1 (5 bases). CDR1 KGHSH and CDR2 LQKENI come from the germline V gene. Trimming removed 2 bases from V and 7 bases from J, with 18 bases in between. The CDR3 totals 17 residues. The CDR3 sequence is CASSPMAGVAENSPLHF. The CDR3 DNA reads TGTGCCAGCTCACCAATGGCGGGGGTAGCGGAAAATTCACCCCTCCACTTT.

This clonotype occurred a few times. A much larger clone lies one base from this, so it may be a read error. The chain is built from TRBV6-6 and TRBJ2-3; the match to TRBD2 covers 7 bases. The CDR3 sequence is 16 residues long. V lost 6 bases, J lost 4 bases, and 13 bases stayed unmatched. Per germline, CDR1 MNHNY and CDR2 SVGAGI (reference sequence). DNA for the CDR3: TGTGCCAGCAGCCGGTGGACTAGTGTAGGTGCAGATACGCAGTATTTT. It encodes CASSRWTSVGADTQYF.

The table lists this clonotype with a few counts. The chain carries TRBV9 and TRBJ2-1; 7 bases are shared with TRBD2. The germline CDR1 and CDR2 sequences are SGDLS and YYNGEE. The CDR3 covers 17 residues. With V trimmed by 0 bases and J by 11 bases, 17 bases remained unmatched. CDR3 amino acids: CASSVASTGGGVAQQFF. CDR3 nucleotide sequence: TGTGCCAGCAGCGTAGCTTCAACGGGAGGTGGAGTTGCTCAGCAGTTCTTC.

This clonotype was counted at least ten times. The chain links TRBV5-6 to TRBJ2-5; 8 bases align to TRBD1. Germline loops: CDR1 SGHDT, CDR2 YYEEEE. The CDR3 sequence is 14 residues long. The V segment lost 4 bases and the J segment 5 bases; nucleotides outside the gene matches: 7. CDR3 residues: CASSQTGARETQYF. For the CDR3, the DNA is TGTGCCAGCAGCCAGACAGGGGCGCGGGAGACCCAGTACTTC.